Listed below are T cell receptor beta chains from one sample, sequenced in a study of long-term antiretroviral therapy in people with HIV. Profiling relied on immunoSEQ multiplex PCR, and the TCRdb table lists in-frame clones only, not all of them. Of about 11,000 clones in the sample, about 80% are singletons; the top ten hold around 20%. Sequences were derived from unsorted PBMCs, sampled at the start of antiretroviral therapy, before treatment. Receptors were obtained from a man aged 25-45 years with HIV. Both conserved end residues are part of each CDR3. A D gene is named only where the DNA matches it firmly. Clone size is shown for a subset of rows, as once, few, many or a class of expanded clone.

D: -
size: once
length: 11
J: TRBJ1-1
V: TRBV25-1
DNA: TGTGCCAGCAGCGACGGGACAGAAGCTTTCTTT
CDR3: CASSDGTEAFF

D: -
size: -
length: 13
J: TRBJ1-2
V: TRBV7-9
DNA: TGTGCCAGCAGCCCGGGTTTGGACTATGGCTACACCTTC
CDR3: CASSPGLDYGYTF

D: -
size: -
length: 14
J: TRBJ1-5
V: TRBV27
DNA: TGTGCCACCAGACCGGCAGGCTGGGGTCAGCCCCAGCATTTT
CDR3: CATRPAGWGQPQHF

D: TRBD2
size: -
length: 12
J: TRBJ2-7
V: TRBV10-2
DNA: TGCGCCAGCATGGGGGGGTCCTACGAGCAGTACTTC
CDR3: CASMGGSYEQYF

D: TRBD1
size: few
length: 15
J: TRBJ2-7
V: TRBV19
DNA: TGTGCCAGTAGTGATCCGGGACAGGCCACCTACGAGCAGTACTTC
CDR3: CASSDPGQATYEQYF

D: -
size: -
length: 11
J: TRBJ2-7
V: TRBV5-6
DNA: TGTGCCAGCAGCTCATTTGGGGAGCAGTACTTC
CDR3: CASSSFGEQYF

D: TRBD1
size: -
length: 14
J: TRBJ2-2
V: TRBV9
DNA: TGTGCCAGCAGCGTGAGGGGGCACACCGGGGAGCTGTTTTTT
CDR3: CASSVRGHTGELFF

D: -
size: -
length: 16
J: TRBJ2-3
V: TRBV14
DNA: TGTGCCAGCAGCCAAGATAATGGGCAAAGCACAGATACGCAGTATTTT
CDR3: CASSQDNGQSTDTQYF

D: -
size: -
length: 17
J: TRBJ2-2
V: TRBV10-3
DNA: TGTGCCATCAGTGAGTCGGGAAGGGGGTCAGGTGCCGGGGAGCTGTTTTTT
CDR3: CAISESGRGSGAGELFF

D: -
size: once
length: 16
J: TRBJ2-7
V: TRBV28
DNA: TGTGCCAGCAGTGTCCGTCCGGCAGGGGCGCCCTACGAGCAGTACTTC
CDR3: CASSVRPAGAPYEQYF

D: -
size: -
length: 16
J: TRBJ1-1
V: TRBV9
DNA: TGTGCCAGCAGCGTAGGGCCAGGGGACCGGAACACTGAAGCTTTCTTT
CDR3: CASSVGPGDRNTEAFF

D: TRBD1
size: once
length: 16
J: TRBJ1-2
V: TRBV19
DNA: TGTGCCAGTACCTCAAGGCGGACAGGGGGCCCGGATGGCTACACCTTC
CDR3: CASTSRRTGGPDGYTF

D: -
size: -
length: 16
J: TRBJ2-3
V: TRBV7-9
DNA: TGTGCCAGCAGCTTAGGAGGTGGGGGGGGCGCAGATACGCAGTATTTT
CDR3: CASSLGGGGGADTQYF

D: TRBD1
size: -
length: 15
J: TRBJ2-7
V: TRBV5-1
DNA: TGCGCCAGCAGCTTGGGGGACAGGGGCTCCTACGAGCAGTACTTC
CDR3: CASSLGDRGSYEQYF

D: -
size: once
length: 14
J: TRBJ2-3
V: TRBV4-3
DNA: TGCGCCAGCAGCCAGGACAGAGACACAGATACGCAGTATTTT
CDR3: CASSQDRDTDTQYF

D: TRBD2
size: once
length: 16
J: TRBJ2-1
V: TRBV29-1
DNA: TGCAGCGCGGAGGGCTGGGGGCGGGAGGGCGACAATGAGCAGTTCTTC
CDR3: CSAEGWGREGDNEQFF

D: -
size: -
length: 15
J: TRBJ2-5
V: TRBV9
DNA: TGTGCCAGCAGCCGGCTTCCAGGGAGCCAAGAGACCCAGTACTTC
CDR3: CASSRLPGSQETQYF

D: -
size: -
length: 15
J: TRBJ2-2
V: TRBV6-5
DNA: TGTGCCAGCAGTTACAGGCAGGGCGGCACCGGGGAGCTGTTTTTT
CDR3: CASSYRQGGTGELFF

D: TRBD1
size: -
length: 16
J: TRBJ2-7
V: TRBV4-1
DNA: TGCGCCAGCAGCCAAGATGCGGGGACAGGGGACTACGAGCAGTACTTC
CDR3: CASSQDAGTGDYEQYF

D: TRBD2
size: -
length: 15
J: TRBJ2-7
V: TRBV14
DNA: TGTGCCAGCAGCCAATCGGCGGGAGCGATCTACGAGCAGTACTTC
CDR3: CASSQSAGAIYEQYF

D: -
size: once
length: 17
J: TRBJ1-3
V: TRBV4-1
DNA: TGCGCCAGCAGCCAAGATCCGGAGGGGATCGGGAGAAACACCATATATTTT
CDR3: CASSQDPEGIGRNTIYF

D: -
size: -
length: 13
J: TRBJ2-5
V: TRBV5-8
DNA: TGTGCCAGCTCGGCTAGCGCAAAAGAGACCCAGTACTTC
CDR3: CASSASAKETQYF

D: TRBD1
size: -
length: 14
J: TRBJ2-5
V: TRBV5-1
DNA: TGCGCCAGCACAGACAGGGCAGTAGGGGAGACCCAGTACTTC
CDR3: CASTDRAVGETQYF

D: -
size: few
length: 14
J: TRBJ2-5
V: TRBV4-2
DNA: TGTGCCAGCAGCCAAAAACAGGGTGTAGAGACCCAGTACTTC
CDR3: CASSQKQGVETQYF

D: -
size: -
length: 14
J: TRBJ2-1
V: TRBV5-8
DNA: TGTGCCAGCACTCCAAGGGGGGTTCACAATGAGCAGTTCTTC
CDR3: CASTPRGVHNEQFF

D: -
size: once
length: 13
J: TRBJ1-2
V: TRBV10-3
DNA: TGTGCCATCAGTGATTCCCTTGGACATGGCTACACCTTC
CDR3: CAISDSLGHGYTF

D: -
size: -
length: 13
J: TRBJ1-4
V: TRBV19
DNA: TGTGCCAGTAGTCACAGGGTACGGGAAAAACTGTTTTTT
CDR3: CASSHRVREKLFF

D: -
size: -
length: 14
J: TRBJ2-3
V: TRBV10-1
DNA: TGCGCCAGCTCCGGGCCGGGGGGCATTTATACGCAGTATTTT
CDR3: CASSGPGGIYTQYF

D: -
size: -
length: 14
J: TRBJ1-4
V: TRBV19
DNA: TGTGCCAGTAGTATGAGTCGGGCGAATGAAAAACTGTTTTTT
CDR3: CASSMSRANEKLFF

D: -
size: -
length: 12
J: TRBJ2-5
V: TRBV5-1
DNA: TGCGCCAGCAGCCCGGCCCCGGAGACCCAGTACTTC
CDR3: CASSPAPETQYF

D: -
size: -
length: 14
J: TRBJ2-1
V: TRBV6-1
DNA: TGTGCCAGCGTCCCGGGGCCCTTGAAGAAAGAGCAGTTCTTC
CDR3: CASVPGPLKKEQFF

D: TRBD2
size: medium-sized
length: 18
J: TRBJ2-7
V: TRBV7-6
DNA: TGTGCCAGCAGCTTAGTAGGTGGTAGCGGGGGACGTGAAAACGAGCAGTACTTC
CDR3: CASSLVGGSGGRENEQYF

D: TRBD1
size: few
length: 15
J: TRBJ1-2
V: TRBV4-3
DNA: TGCGCCAGCAGCCATTTAGGGGGCTCGGTGAGGAGCTACACCTTC
CDR3: CASSHLGGSVRSYTF

D: -
size: -
length: 12
J: TRBJ1-1
V: TRBV28
DNA: TGTGCCAGCGGACTGGGTGGGACTGAAGCTTTCTTT
CDR3: CASGLGGTEAFF

D: -
size: -
length: 12
J: TRBJ2-7
V: TRBV7-9
DNA: TGTGCCAGCAGCTCGGACACCCACGAGCAGTACTTC
CDR3: CASSSDTHEQYF

D: -
size: -
length: 12
J: TRBJ2-7
V: TRBV6-1
DNA: TGTGCCAGCAGTGTGGGGGATTACGAGCAGTACTTC
CDR3: CASSVGDYEQYF

D: TRBD1
size: -
length: 13
J: TRBJ2-7
V: TRBV10-3
DNA: TGTGCCATTTGGGACAGGGGCGATTACGAGCAGTACTTC
CDR3: CAIWDRGDYEQYF

D: TRBD2
size: -
length: 15
J: TRBJ2-2
V: TRBV6-6
DNA: TGTGCCAGCTCGGTACTAGCGGGTAACACCGGGGAGCTGTTTTTT
CDR3: CASSVLAGNTGELFF

D: TRBD1
size: -
length: 15
J: TRBJ1-5
V: TRBV9
DNA: TGTGCCAGCAGCGGGACAGGGGGTAACAATCAGCCCCAGCATTTT
CDR3: CASSGTGGNNQPQHF

D: -
size: medium-sized
length: 14
J: TRBJ1-5
V: TRBV21-1
DNA: TGTGCCAGCAAACACCGGGACACTGATCAGCCCCAGCATTTT
CDR3: CASKHRDTDQPQHF

D: -
size: -
length: 14
J: TRBJ1-6
V: TRBV6-5
DNA: TGTGCCAGCAGTTACGGCGGGCTGGATTCACCCCTCCACTTT
CDR3: CASSYGGLDSPLHF

D: -
size: -
length: 15
J: TRBJ1-3
V: TRBV18
DNA: TGTGCCAGCTCACCAGGGTTTGATTCTGGAAACACCATATATTTT
CDR3: CASSPGFDSGNTIYF